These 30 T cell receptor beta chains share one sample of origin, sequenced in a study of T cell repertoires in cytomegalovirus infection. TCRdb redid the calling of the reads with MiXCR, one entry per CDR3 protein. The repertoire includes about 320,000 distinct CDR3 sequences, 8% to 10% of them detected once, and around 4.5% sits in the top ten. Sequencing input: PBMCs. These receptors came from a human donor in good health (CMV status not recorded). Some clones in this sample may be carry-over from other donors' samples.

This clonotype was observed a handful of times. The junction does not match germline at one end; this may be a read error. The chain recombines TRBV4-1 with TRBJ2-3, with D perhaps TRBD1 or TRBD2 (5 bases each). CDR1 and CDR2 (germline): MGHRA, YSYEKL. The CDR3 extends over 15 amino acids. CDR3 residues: CASSPGRQSTDTQYF. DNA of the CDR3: TGTGCCAGCAGCCCGGGGCGCCAGAGCACAGATACGCAGTATTTT.

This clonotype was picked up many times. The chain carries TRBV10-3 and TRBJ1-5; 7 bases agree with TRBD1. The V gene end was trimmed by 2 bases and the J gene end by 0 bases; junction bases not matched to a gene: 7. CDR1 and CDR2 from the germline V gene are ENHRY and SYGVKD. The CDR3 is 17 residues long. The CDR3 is CAISETGVGVSNQPQHF. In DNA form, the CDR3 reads TGTGCCATCAGTGAGACAGGGGTTGGGGTTAGCAATCAGCCCCAGCATTTT.

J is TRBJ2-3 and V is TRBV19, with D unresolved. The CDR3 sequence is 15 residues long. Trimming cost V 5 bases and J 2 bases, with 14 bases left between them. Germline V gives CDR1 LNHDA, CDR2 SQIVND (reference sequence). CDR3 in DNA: TGTGCCAGTAGTTCCCGGTGGGCCCCCACAGATACGCAGTATTTT. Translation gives CASSSRWAPTDTQYF.

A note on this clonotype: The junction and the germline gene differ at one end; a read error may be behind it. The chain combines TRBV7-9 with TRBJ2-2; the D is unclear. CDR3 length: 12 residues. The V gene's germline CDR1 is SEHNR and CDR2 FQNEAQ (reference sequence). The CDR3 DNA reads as TGTGCCAGCAGCCGGTCGGCCGGAGAGCTGTTTTTT. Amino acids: CASSRSAGELFF.

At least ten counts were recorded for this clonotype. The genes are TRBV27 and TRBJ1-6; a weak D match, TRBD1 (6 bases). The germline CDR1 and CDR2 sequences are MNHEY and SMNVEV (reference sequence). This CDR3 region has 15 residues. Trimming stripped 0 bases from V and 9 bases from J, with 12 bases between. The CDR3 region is CASSLSSDRFSPLHF. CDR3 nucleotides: TGTGCCAGCAGTTTATCGAGTGACAGGTTTTCACCCCTCCACTTT.

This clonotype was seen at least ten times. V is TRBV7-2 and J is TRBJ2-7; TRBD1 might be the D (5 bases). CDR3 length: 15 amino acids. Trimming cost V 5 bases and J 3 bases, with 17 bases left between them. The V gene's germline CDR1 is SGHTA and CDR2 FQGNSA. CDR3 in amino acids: CASSLRALLGYEQYF. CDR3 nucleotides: TGTGCCAGCAGCCTCAGGGCCCTCCTCGGCTACGAGCAGTACTTC.

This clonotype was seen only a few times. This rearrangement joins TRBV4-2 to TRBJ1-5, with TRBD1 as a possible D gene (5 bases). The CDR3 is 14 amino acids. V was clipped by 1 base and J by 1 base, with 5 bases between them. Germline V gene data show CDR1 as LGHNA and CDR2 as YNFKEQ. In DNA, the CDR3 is TGTGCCAGCAGCCAAGGGGACAGCAATCAGCCCCAGCATTTT. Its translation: CASSQGDSNQPQHF.

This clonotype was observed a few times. CDR3 protein: CASSQGPGGGGNQPQHF. The DNA for the CDR3 is TGTGCCAGCAGCCAAGGGCCAGGGGGCGGCGGCAATCAGCCCCAGCATTTT. The chain links TRBV3-1 to TRBJ1-5, with TRBD1 matching 8 bases. In germline, CDR1 is LGHDT, CDR2 YNNKEL (reference sequence). The CDR3 contains 17 residues. The V segment lost 1 base and the J segment 2 bases; nucleotides outside the gene matches: 7.

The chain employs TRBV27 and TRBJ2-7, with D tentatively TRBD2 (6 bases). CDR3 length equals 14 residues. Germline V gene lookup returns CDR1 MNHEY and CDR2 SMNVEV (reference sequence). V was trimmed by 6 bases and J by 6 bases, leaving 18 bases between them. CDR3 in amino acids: CASRPSGAPGEQYF. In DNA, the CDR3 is TGTGCCAGCAGGCCGTCGGGAGCCCCCGGCGAGCAGTACTTC.

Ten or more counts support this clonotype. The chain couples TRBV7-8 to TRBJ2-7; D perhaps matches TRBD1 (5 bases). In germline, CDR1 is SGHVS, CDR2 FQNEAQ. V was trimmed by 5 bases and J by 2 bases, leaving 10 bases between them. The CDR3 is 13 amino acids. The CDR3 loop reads CASSPKTAYEQYF. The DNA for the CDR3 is TGTGCCAGCAGCCCAAAGACAGCCTACGAGCAGTACTTC.

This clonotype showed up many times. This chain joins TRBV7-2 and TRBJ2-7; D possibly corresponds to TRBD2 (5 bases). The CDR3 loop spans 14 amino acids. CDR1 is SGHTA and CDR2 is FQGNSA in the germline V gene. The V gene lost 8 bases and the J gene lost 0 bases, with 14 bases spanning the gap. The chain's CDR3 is CASSLGSSSYEQYF. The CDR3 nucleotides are TGTGCCAGCTCCTTAGGGAGTAGCTCCTACGAGCAGTACTTC.

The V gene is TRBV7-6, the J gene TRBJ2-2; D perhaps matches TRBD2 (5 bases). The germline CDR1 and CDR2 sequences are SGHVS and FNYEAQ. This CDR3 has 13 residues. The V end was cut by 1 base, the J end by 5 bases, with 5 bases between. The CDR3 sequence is CASSLGETGELFF. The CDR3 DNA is TGTGCCAGCAGCTTAGGGGAGACCGGGGAGCTGTTTTTT.

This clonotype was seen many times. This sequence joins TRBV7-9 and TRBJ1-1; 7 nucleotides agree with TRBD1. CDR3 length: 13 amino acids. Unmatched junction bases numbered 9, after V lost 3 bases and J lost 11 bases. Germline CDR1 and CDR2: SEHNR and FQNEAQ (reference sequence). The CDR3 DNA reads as TGTGCCAGCAGCTTCGGTACAGGGGTAGACGCTTTCTTT. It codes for CASSFGTGVDAFF.

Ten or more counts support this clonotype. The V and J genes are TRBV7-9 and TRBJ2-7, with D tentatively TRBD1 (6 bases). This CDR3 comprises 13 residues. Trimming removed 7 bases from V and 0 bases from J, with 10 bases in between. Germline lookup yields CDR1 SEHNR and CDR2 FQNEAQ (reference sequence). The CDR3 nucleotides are TGTGCCAGCACCCAGGGGCTCTCCTACGAGCAGTACTTC. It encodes CASTQGLSYEQYF. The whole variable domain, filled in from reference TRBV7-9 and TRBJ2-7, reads DTGVSQNPRHKITKRGQNVTFRCDPISEHNRLYWYRQTLGQGPEFLTYFQNEAQLEKSRLLSDRFSAERPKGSFSTLEIQRTEQGDSAMYLCASTQGLSYEQYFGPGTRLTVT.

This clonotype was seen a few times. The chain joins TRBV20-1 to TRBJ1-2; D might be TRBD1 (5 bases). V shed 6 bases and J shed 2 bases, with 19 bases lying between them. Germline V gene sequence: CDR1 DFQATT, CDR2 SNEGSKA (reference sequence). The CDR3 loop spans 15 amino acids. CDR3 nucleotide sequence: TGCAGTGCGCGACCTAGTACGGGGCCCAACTATGGCTACACCTTC. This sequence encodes CSARPSTGPNYGYTF.

CDR3 sequence reads: CASTRGSGFYNEQFF. Here the CDR3 DNA reads TGTGCCAGCACCCGTGGTAGCGGCTTTTACAATGAGCAGTTCTTC. The chain joins TRBV7-2 to TRBJ2-1, with D possibly TRBD2 on 6 matching bases. The CDR3 totals 15 residues. Trimming removed 7 bases at V and 4 bases at J, with 17 bases between. Germline CDR1 is SGHTA and CDR2 is FQGNSA.

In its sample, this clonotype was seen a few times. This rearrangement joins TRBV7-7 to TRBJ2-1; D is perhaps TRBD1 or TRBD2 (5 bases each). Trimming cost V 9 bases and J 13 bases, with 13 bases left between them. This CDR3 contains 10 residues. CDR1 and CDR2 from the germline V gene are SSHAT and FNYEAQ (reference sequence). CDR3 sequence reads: CASREGPQFF. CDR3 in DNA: TGTGCCAGTCGAGAGGGACCCCAGTTCTTC.

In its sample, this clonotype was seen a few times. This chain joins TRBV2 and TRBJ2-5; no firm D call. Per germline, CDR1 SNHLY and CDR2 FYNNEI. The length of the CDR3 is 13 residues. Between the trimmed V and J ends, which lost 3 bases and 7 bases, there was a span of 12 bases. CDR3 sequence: CASSDESFGTQYF. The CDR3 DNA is TGTGCCAGCAGTGATGAGAGCTTTGGGACCCAGTACTTC.

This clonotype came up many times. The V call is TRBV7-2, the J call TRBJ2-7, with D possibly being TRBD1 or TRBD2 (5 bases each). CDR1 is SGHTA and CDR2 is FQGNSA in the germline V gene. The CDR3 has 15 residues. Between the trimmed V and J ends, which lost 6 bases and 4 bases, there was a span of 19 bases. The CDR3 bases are TGTGCCAGCAGTACAACTAGGGGTCTCGCATACGAGCAGTACTTC. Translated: CASSTTRGLAYEQYF.

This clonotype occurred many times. This CDR3 reads CASSLVFRGGKDTDTQYF. CDR3 coding DNA: TGTGCCAGCAGCTTAGTGTTCAGGGGGGGCAAGGACACAGATACGCAGTATTTT. The chain has TRBV7-8 and TRBJ2-3; tentatively, D is TRBD1 or TRBD2 (7 bases each). V was cut by 1 base and J by 2 bases, with 19 bases left in between. The CDR3 is 18 amino acids. From germline, CDR1 is SGHVS and CDR2 FQNEAQ.

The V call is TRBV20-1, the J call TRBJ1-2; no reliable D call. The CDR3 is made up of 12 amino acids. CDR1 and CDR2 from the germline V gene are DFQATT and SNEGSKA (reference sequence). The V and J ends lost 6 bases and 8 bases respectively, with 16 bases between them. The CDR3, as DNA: TGCAGTGCGCCCGGTGTAGGGAGAGGCTACACCTTC. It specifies CSAPGVGRGYTF.

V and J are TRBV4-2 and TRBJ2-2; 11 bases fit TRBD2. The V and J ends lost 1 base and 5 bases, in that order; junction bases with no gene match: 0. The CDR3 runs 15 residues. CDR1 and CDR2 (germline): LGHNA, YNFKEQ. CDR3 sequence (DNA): TGTGCCAGCAGCCAAGGACTAGCGGGGACCGGGGAGCTGTTTTTT. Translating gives CASSQGLAGTGELFF.

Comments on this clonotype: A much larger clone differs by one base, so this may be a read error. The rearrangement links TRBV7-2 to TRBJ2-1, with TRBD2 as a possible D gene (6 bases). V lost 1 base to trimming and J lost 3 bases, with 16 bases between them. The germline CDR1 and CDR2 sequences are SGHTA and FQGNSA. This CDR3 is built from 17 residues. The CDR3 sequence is CTSSLGGTSRGYNEQFF. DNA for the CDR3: TGTACCAGCAGCTTAGGGGGGACTTCCCGTGGCTACAATGAGCAGTTCTTC.

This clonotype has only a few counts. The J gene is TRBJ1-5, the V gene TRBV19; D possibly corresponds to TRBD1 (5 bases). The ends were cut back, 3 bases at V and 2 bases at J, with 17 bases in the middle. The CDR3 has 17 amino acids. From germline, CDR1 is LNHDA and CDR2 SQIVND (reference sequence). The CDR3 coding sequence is TGTGCCAGTAGTATCGGAGCCAGGCTGGGGGGCAATCAGCCCCAGCATTTT. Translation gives CASSIGARLGGNQPQHF.

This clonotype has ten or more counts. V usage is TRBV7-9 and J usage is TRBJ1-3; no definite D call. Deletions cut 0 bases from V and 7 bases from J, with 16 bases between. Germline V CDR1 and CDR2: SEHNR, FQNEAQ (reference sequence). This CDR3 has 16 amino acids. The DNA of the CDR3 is TGTGCCAGCAGCTTAGCCCCTCCAGAGACTTCGAACACCATATATTTT. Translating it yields CASSLAPPETSNTIYF.

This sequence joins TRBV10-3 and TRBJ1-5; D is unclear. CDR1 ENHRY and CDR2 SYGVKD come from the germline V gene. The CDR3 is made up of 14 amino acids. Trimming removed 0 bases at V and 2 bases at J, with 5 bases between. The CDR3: CAISESKGNQPQHF. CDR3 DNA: TGTGCCATCAGTGAGTCGAAAGGCAATCAGCCCCAGCATTTT.

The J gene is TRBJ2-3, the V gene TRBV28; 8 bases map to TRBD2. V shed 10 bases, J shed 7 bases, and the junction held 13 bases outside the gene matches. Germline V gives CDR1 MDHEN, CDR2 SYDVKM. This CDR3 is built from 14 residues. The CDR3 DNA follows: TGTGCCACCTTATTAGCGGGAAGGGGTTATACGCAGTATTTT. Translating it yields CATLLAGRGYTQYF.

CDR3 DNA sequence: TGTGCCAGCAGCTTGGACACCCAATACTCCTACAATGAGCAGTTCTTC. Encoded protein: CASSLDTQYSYNEQFF. The rearrangement links TRBV5-4 to TRBJ2-1; D is unresolved. Germline-derived CDR1 and CDR2 are SGHNT and YYREEE (reference sequence). CDR3 length: 16 residues. Trimming shortened V by 0 bases and J by 0 bases, and 10 bases separated the two germline ends.

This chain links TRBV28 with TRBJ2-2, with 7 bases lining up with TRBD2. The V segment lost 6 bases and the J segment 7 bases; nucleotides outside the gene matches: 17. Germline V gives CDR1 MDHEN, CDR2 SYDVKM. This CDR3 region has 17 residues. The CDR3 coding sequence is TGTGCCAGCAGCAGGAGCGGGACGACTGGGAAACGCGGGGAGCTGTTTTTT. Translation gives CASSRSGTTGKRGELFF. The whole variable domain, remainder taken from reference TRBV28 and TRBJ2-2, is DVKVTQSSRYLVKRTGEKVFLECVQDMDHENMFWYRQDPGLGLRLIYFSYDVKMKEKGDIPEGYSVSREKKERFSLILESASTNQTSMYLCASSRSGTTGKRGELFFGEGSRLTVL.

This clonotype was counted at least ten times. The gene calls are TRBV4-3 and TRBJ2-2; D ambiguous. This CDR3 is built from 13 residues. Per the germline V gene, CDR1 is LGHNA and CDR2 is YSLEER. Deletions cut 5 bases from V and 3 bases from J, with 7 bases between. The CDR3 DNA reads TGCGCCAGCAGCATTGTGGACACCGGGGAGCTGTTTTTT. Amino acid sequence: CASSIVDTGELFF.